The source of this T cell receptor beta chain is a study of blood T cell repertoires in COVID-19. The overall study: Spain, Italy and the United States supplied samples that represented acute and convalescent COVID-19. The analysed material was cDNA or gDNA that came from T cells, B-cell-depleted T cells, or PBMCs.

The CDR3 runs 15 residues. Deletions cut 5 bases from V and 5 bases from J, with 17 bases between. The germline CDR1 and CDR2 sequences are MNHEY and SVGAGI. Original methodology: The assay estimated nucleated cells by amplifying reference gene primers. The data were produced by immunoSEQ multiplex PCR, yet TCRdb's version contains in-frame clones alone and is incomplete. From that table come the V and J calls and clone size; the DNA was used to work out D and trimming. The sample carries around 94,000 clones, more than 90% recorded once. A Seattle source enrolled patients during active infection and followed them longitudinally.

Sequenced sample: peripheral blood. The sequence was collected from a woman in her 50s with COVID-19, enrolled during active disease. J is TRBJ2-3 and V is TRBV6-5; tentatively, D is TRBD2 (5 bases). The CDR3 is CASSMGSAGVDTQYF. As DNA, the CDR3 is TGTGCCAGCAGTATGGGTAGCGCTGGGGTAGATACGCAGTATTTT.